A single T cell receptor beta chain is shown here with its context. The antigen is undetermined. This sequence may be a read error, since a much larger clone differs from it by one base. The CDR3 does not end in the conserved phenylalanine or tryptophan, so this is likely a read error. The germline V and J ends were trimmed by 5 bases and 7 bases, with 12 bases remaining between them. The germline V gene has CDR1 MNHNS and CDR2 SASEGT. The CDR3 consists of 13 residues. This sample stems from a study of CD8 T cells in ankylosing spondylitis. Points from the study as a whole: Significantly higher representation of disease-linked clones was reported for matched ankylosing spondylitis synovial fluid. Some of the motif variants had earlier been found in reactive arthritis patients' fluid and blood. A CD8+ phenotype characterized the disease-linked clones, which were relatively rare in peripheral blood.

It was by quantitative 5'-RACE with molecular barcodes that TCR beta libraries were made. From the 5' RACE reads, TCRdb called clonotypes with MiXCR, one entry per CDR3 protein. The repertoire holds 150,000 to 200,000 distinct CDR3 sequences, 10% to 15% seen once, with more than 9.5% in the top ten. This chain uses TRBV6-1 with TRBJ1-5; possible D gene TRBD1, 6 bases. Sequenced input: blood, either unsorted or a sorted T cell fraction (not recorded which). The TCR was taken from a female donor with ankylosing spondylitis or in good health (not recorded which). CDR3 amino acids: CASSQGLGQPQHL. CDR3 nucleotides: TGTGCCAGCAGTCAGGGGTTAGGACAGCCCCAGCATCTT.